This T cell receptor (beta chain) was observed in a study of regulatory T cells in long-lasting Graves disease. At the level of the study: More than 5 years of antithyroid drugs with positive TSH receptor antibodies defined persistent Graves' disease. General study results and limits: New patients shared around 920 public clonotypes, fewer than the 2,500 to 3,500 shared by persistent patients. TRBV28, TRBJ1-2 and TRBJ2-5 were segments that persistent disease favored.

Regarding time point: persistent/refractory GD, antithyroid drugs over 5 years with positive TRAb. From PBMCs, RNA was extracted and then used to make the TCR library. Patients were from an endocrinology department in Xi'an, China. About this clonotype itself: Its antigen is not known.

In building TCR beta libraries, iRepertoire HTBI primers were used together with Arm-PCR of CDR3 regions. Using its own MiXCR run on the multiplex PCR reads, TCRdb lists one record per CDR3 protein. The data contain nearly 350,000 distinct CDR3 sequences, around a fifth of them singletons. V dropped 5 bases and J dropped 0; count of bases not matched to a gene: 8. The CDR3 is made up of 16 amino acids. Germline V gives CDR1 SEHNR, CDR2 FQNEAQ (reference sequence). Sequencing used peripheral blood mononuclear cells (PBMCs), obtained when the disease was refractory, from a patient treated with antithyroid drugs. This TCR came from a female donor with Graves disease. The chain is built from TRBV7-9 and TRBJ1-1; 8 positions match TRBD1. The CDR3 here is CASSLRAGGLNTEAFF. The DNA for the CDR3 is TGTGCCAGCAGCCTCAGGGCAGGGGGCTTGAACACTGAAGCTTTCTTT.